This T cell receptor (beta chain) was retrieved from a study of metastatic and nonmetastatic thyroid tumors. Nobody among the patients had been given any treatment before thyroid surgery. The length of the CDR3 is 14 residues. Trimming removed 9 bases at V and 5 bases at J, with 16 bases between. Germline CDR1 and CDR2: LNHDA and SQIVND (reference sequence). This clone ranks as medium-sized (0.01 to 0.1%). TCRdb re-called clones from the PCR reads using MiXCR. Of 15,000 to 20,000 clones detected, roughly 31% appear once; the ten largest clones hold roughly a tenth. The rearrangement joins TRBV19 to TRBJ2-2, with D perhaps matching TRBD2 (6 bases). The TCR sequence derives from a female donor with papillary thyroid cancer or a benign thyroid nodule (not recorded which). Some clones in this sample may be carry-over from other donors' samples. The sequencing sample was made of blood. CDR3 sequence (DNA): TGTGCCAGCCGACCGTGGGGGGAGACCGGGGAGCTGTTTTTT. This encodes CASRPWGETGELFF.